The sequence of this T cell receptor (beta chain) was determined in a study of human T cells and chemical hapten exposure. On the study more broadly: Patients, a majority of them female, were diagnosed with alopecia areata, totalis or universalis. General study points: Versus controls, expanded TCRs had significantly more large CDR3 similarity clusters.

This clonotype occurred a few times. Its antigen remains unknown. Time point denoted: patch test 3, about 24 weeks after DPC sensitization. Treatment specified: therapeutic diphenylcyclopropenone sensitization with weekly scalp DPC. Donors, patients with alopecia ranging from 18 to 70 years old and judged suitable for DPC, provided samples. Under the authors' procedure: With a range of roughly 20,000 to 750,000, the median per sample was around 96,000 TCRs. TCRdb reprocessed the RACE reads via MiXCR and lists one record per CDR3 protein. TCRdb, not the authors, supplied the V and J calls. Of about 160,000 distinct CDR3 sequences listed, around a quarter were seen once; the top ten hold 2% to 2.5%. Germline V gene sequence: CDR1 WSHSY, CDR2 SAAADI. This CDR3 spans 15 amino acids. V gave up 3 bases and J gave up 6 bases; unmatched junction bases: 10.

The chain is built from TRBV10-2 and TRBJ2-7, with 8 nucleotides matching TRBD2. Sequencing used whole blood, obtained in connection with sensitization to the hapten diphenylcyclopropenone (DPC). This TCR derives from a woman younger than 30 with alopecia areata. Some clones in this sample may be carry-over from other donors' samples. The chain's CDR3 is CASSDAKRESGEQYF. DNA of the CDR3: TGCGCCAGCAGTGACGCGAAGCGGGAGAGTGGCGAGCAGTACTTC.